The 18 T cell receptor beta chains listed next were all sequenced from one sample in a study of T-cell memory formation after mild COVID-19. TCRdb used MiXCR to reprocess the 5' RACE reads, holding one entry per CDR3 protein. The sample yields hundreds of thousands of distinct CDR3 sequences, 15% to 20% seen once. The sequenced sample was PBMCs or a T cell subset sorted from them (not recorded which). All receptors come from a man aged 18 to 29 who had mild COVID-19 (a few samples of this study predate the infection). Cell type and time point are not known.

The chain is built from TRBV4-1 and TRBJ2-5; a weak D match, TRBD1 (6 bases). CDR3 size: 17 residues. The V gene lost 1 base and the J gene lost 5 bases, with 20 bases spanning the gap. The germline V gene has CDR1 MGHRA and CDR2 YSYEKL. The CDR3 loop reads CASSQARTDPQQETQYF. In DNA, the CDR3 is TGCGCCAGCAGCCAAGCTAGGACAGACCCACAACAGGAGACCCAGTACTTC.

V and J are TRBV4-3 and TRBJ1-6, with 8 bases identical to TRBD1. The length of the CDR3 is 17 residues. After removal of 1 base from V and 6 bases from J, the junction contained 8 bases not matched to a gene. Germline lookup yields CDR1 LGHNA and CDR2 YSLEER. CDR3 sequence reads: CASSQGVRGQGNSPLHF. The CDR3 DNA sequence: TGCGCCAGCAGCCAAGGTGTCAGGGGGCAGGGTAATTCACCCCTCCACTTT.

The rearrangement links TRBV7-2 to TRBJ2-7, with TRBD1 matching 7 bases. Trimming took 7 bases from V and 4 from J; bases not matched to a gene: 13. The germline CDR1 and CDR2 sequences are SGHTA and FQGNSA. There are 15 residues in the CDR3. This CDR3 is CASTQGGRGEYEQYF. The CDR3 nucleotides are TGTGCCAGCACCCAAGGGGGCAGGGGAGAGTACGAGCAGTACTTC.

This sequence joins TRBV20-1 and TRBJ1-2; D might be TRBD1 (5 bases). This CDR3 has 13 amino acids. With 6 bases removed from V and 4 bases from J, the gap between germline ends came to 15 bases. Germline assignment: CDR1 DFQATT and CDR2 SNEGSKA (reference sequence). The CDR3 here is CSATAGLLYGYTF. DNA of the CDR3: TGCAGTGCCACGGCGGGGCTCCTCTATGGCTACACCTTC.

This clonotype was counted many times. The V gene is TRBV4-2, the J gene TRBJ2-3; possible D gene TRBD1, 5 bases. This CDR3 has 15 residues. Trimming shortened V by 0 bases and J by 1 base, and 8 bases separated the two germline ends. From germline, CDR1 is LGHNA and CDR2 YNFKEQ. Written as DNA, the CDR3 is TGTGCCAGCAGCCAAGATCCACAGGGCACAGATACGCAGTATTTT. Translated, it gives CASSQDPQGTDTQYF.

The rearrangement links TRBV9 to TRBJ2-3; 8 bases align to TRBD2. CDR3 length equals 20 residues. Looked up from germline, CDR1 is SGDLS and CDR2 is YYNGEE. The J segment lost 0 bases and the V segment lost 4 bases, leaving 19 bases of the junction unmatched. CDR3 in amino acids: CASSSRGLAGSPSSTDTQYF. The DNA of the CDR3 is TGTGCCAGCAGCTCCCGGGGATTAGCGGGGTCGCCCTCTAGCACAGATACGCAGTATTTT.

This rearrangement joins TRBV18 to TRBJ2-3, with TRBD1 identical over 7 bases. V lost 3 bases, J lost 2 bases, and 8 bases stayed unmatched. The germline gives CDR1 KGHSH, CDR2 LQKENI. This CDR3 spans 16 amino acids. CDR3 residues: CASSPTPGTVTDTQYF. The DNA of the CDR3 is TGTGCCAGCTCACCGACCCCCGGGACAGTCACAGATACGCAGTATTTT.

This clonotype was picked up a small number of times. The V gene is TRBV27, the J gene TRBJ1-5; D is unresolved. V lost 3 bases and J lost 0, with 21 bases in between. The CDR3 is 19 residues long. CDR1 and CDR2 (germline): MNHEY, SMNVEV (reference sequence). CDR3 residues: CASSFPGEKTGYSNQPQHF. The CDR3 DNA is TGTGCCAGCAGTTTTCCCGGAGAGAAGACGGGGTATAGCAATCAGCCCCAGCATTTT.

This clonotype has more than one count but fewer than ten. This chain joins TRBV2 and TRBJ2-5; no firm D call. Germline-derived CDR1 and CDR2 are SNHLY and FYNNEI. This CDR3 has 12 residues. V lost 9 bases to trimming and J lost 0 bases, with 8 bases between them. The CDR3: CASQADQETQYF. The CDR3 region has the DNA TGTGCCAGTCAAGCAGACCAAGAGACCCAGTACTTC.

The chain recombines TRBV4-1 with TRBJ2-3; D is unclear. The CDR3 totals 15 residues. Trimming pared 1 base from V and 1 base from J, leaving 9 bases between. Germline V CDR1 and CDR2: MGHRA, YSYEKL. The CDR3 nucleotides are TGCGCCAGCAGCCAAGTGGGTGGACGCACAGATACGCAGTATTTT. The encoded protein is CASSQVGGRTDTQYF.

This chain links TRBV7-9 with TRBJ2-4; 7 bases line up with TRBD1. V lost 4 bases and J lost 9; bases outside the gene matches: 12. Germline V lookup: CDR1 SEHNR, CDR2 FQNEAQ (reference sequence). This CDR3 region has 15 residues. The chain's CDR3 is CASSSPGTDKSIQYF. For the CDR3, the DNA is TGTGCCAGCAGCTCACCCGGGACAGATAAGAGCATTCAGTACTTC.

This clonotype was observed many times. The CDR3 DNA sequence: TGTGCCAGCAGCTCCGATGGCAGGGAAGGCACAGATACGCAGTATTTT. Translating gives CASSSDGREGTDTQYF. The chain carries TRBV7-9 and TRBJ2-3; possibly TRBD1 for D (5 bases). Germline V gene data show CDR1 as SEHNR and CDR2 as FQNEAQ (reference sequence). CDR3 length: 16 amino acids. Trimming removed 4 bases from V and 1 base from J, with 15 bases in between. Drawing the rest from reference TRBV7-9 and TRBJ2-3, the complete variable domain is DTGVSQNPRHKITKRGQNVTFRCDPISEHNRLYWYRQTLGQGPEFLTYFQNEAQLEKSRLLSDRFSAERPKGSFSTLEIQRTEQGDSAMYLCASSSDGREGTDTQYFGPGTRLTVL.

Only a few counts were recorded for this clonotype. CDR3 nucleotides: TGTGCCAGTAGCAGGGACAATCAGCCCCAGCATTTT. Translation: CASSRDNQPQHF. V usage is TRBV19 and J usage is TRBJ1-5; D might be TRBD1 (5 bases). V lost 6 bases to trimming and J lost 3 bases, with 6 bases between them. The length of the CDR3 is 12 residues. Germline-derived CDR1 and CDR2 are LNHDA and SQIVND (reference sequence).

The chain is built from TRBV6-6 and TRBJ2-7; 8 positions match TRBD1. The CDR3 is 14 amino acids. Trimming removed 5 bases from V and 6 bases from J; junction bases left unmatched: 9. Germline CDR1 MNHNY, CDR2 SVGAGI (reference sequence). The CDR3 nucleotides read TGTGCCAGCAGTCTTCCCCGACAGGGGTCCGAGCAGTACTTC. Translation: CASSLPRQGSEQYF.

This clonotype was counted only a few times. The CDR3, as DNA: TGTGCCAGCAGCCCCACACTCGTAACGACAGGGGCTGGATCACCCCTCCACTTT. Translating gives CASSPTLVTTGAGSPLHF. The V and J genes are TRBV6-2 or TRBV6-3 and TRBJ1-6; 8 nucleotides align to TRBD1. The ends lost 6 bases at V and 10 bases at J; junction bases unmatched: 20. CDR1 is MNHEY, CDR2 SVGEGT, per germline. The CDR3 totals 18 residues.

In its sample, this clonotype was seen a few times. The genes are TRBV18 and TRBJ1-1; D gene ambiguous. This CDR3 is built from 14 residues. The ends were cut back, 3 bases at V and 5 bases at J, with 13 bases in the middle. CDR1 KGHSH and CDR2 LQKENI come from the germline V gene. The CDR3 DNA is TGTGCCAGCTCACCGACTGCAGGAGAAACTGAAGCTTTCTTT. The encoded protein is CASSPTAGETEAFF.

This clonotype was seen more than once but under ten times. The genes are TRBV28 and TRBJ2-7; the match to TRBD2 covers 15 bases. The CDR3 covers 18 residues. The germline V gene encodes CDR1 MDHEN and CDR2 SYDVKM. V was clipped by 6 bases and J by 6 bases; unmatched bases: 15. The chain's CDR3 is CASSLSGLAGGVSLEQYF. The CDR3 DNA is TGTGCCAGCAGCCTGTCCGGACTAGCGGGGGGGGTTTCTCTCGAGCAGTACTTC. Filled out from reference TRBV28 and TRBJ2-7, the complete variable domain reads DVKVTQSSRYLVKRTGEKVFLECVQDMDHENMFWYRQDPGLGLRLIYFSYDVKMKEKGDIPEGYSVSREKKERFSLILESASTNQTSMYLCASSLSGLAGGVSLEQYFGPGTRLTVT.

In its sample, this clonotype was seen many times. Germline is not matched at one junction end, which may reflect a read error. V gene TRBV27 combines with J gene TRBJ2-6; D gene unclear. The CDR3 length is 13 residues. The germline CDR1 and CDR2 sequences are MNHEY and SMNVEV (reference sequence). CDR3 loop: CASSFSGANVLTF. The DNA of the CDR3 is TGCGCCAGCAGCTTCTCTGGGGCCAACGTCCTGACTTTC. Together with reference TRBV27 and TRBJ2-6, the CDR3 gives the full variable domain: EAQVTQNPRYLITVTGKKLTVTCSQNMNHEYMSWYRQDPGLGLRQIYYSMNVEVTDKGDVPEGYKVSRKEKRNFPLILESPSPNQTSLYFCASSFSGANVLTFGAGSRLTVL.